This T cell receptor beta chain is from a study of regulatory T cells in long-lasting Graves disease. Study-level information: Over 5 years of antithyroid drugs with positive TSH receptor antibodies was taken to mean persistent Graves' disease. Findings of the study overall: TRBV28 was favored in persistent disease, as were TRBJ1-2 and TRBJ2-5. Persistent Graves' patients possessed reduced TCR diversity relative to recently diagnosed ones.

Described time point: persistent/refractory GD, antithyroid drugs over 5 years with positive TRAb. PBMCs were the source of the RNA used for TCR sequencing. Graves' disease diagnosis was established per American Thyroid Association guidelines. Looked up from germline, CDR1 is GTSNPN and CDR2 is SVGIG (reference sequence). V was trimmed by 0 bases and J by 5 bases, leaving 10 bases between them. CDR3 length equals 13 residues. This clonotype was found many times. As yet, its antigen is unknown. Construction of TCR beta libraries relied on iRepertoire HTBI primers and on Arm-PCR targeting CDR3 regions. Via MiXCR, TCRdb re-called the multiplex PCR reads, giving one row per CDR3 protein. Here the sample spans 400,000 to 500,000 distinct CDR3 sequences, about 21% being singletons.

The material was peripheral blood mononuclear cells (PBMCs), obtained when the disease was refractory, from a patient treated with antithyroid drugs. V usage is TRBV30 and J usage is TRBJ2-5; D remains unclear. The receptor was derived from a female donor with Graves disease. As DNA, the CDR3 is TGTGCCTGGAGTGTACAGTTTGGGGAGACCCAGTACTTC. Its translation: CAWSVQFGETQYF.